This TCR beta chain is drawn from a study of OX40 agonist ivuxolimab in advanced cancers. Looking at the study overall: People who had prior anti-PD-1, anti-PD-L1 or anti-CTLA-4 therapy could take part, and 35% to 50% had some.

The CDR3 runs to 16 residues. V dropped 2 bases and J dropped 1; count of bases not matched to a gene: 6. CDR1 is MNHEY and CDR2 is SMNVEV in the germline V gene (reference sequence). Blood samples were obtained at baseline, cycle 4 day 1, and cycle 7 day 1. Using immunoSEQ multiplex PCR, the repertoire was profiled, and TCRdb retains in-frame clones only, with some absent. The repertoire has 70,000 or so clones, roughly 90% of them found once; the top ten carry less than 0.3%. This chain connects TRBV27 to TRBJ1-1; 8 nucleotides align to TRBD1. The sample consisted of CD4+ or CD8+ T cells sorted from blood, taken in a trial of the OX40 agonist ivuxolimab. This TCR derives from an adult with an advanced solid tumor such as melanoma, head and neck, liver or kidney cancer. The CDR3 DNA follows: TGTGCCAGCAGTTTACTCGGACAGGGTTCGAACACTGAAGCTTTCTTT. Encoded protein: CASSLLGQGSNTEAFF.